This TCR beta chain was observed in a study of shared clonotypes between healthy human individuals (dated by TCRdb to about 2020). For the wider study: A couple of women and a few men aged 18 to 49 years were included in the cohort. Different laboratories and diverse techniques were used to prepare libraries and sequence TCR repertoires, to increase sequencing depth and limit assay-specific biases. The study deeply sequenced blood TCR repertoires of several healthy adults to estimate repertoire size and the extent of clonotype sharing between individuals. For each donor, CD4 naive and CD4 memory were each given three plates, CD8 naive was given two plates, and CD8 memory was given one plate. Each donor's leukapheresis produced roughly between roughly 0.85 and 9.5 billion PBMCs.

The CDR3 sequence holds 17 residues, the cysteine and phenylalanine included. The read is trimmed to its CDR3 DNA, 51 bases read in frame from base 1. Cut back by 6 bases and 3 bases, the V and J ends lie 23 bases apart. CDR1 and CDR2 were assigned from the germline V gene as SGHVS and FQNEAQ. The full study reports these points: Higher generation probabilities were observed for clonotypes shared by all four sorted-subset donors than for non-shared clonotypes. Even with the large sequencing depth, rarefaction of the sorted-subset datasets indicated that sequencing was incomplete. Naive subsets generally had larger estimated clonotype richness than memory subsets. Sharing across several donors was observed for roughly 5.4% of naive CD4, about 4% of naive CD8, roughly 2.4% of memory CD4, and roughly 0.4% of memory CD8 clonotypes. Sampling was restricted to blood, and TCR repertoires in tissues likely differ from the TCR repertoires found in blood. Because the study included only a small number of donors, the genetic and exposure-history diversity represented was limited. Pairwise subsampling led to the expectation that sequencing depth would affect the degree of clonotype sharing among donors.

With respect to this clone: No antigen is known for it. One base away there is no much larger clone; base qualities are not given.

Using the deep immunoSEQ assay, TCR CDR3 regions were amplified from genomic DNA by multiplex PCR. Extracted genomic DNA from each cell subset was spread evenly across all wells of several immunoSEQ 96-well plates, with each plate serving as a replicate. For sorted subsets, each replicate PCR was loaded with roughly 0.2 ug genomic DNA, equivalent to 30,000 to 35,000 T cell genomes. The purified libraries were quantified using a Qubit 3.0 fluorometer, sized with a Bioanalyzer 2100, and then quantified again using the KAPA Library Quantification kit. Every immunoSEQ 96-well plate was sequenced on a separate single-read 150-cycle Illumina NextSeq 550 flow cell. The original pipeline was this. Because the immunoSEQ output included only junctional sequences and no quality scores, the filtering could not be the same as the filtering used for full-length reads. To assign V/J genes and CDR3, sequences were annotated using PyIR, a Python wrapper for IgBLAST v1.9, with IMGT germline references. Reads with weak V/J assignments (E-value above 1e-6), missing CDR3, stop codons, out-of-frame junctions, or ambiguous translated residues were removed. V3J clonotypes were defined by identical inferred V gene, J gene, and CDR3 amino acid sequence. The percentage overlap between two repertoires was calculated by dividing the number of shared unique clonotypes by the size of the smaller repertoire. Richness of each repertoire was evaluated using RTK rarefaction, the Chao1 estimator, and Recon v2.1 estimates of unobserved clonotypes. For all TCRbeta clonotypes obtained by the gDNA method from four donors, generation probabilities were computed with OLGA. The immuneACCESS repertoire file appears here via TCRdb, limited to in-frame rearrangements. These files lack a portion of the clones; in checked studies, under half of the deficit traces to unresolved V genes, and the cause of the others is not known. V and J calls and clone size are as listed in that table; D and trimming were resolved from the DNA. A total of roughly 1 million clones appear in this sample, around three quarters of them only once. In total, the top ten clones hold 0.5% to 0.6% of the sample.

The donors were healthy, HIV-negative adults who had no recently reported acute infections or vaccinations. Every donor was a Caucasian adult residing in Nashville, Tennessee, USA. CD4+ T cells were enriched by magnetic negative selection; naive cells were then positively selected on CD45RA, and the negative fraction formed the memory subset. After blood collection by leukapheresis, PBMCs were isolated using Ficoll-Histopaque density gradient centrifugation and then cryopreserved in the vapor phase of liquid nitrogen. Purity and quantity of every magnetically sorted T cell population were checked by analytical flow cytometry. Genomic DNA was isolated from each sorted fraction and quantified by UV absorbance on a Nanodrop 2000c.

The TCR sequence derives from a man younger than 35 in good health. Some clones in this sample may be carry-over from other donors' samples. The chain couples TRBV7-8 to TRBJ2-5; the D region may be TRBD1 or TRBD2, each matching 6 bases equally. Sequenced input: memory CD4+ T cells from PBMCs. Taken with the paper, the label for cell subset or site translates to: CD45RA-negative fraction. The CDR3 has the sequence CASRPIIRGRMEETQYF. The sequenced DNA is TGTGCCAGCAGGCCTATTATTCGGGGGCGGATGGAAGAGACCCAGTACTTC. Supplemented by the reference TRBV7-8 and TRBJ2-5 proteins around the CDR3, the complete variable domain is GAGVSQSPRYKVAKRGQDVALRCDPISGHVSLFWYQQALGQGPEFLTYFQNEAQLDKSGLPSDRFFAERPEGSVSTLKIQRTQQEDSAVYLCASRPIIRGRMEETQYFGPGTRLLVL.